This T cell receptor (beta chain) was documented in a study of chemoradiotherapy in HPV16-positive cancers. Study at large: Candidate HPV-specific T-cell clones and common TCR motifs came from functional assays in a couple of HPV16-positive patients.

After removal of 3 bases from V and 2 bases from J, the junction contained 7 bases not matched to a gene. This CDR3 is built from 15 residues. CDR1 MNHEY and CDR2 SMNVEV come from the germline V gene (reference sequence). Findings and caveats of the study: Non-HPV-specific T cells did not expand in tumors during treatment, whereas candidate HPV-specific clones and E7-related motifs did.

Profiling relied on immunoSEQ multiplex PCR, and the TCRdb table lists in-frame clones only, not all of them. The sample carries approximately 4,200 clones, roughly 83% recorded once. Repeated repertoire sampling spanned the course of chemoradiotherapy. As concerns this clone: Antigen unknown.

This sequence joins TRBV27 and TRBJ2-7; the match to TRBD2 covers 7 bases. Sequencing was performed on tumor tissue, taken from a patient who underwent chemoradiotherapy. The clonotype comes from a human donor with HPV-associated anogenital cancer. CDR3 bases: TGTGCCAGCAGTTTGTCGGGGGGATCAACCTACGAGCAGTACTTC. Translated: CASSLSGGSTYEQYF.